One and the same sample provided the 13 T cell receptor beta chains below, sequenced in a study of T cell responses to AZD1222 COVID-19 vaccine. Using immunoSEQ multiplex PCR, the repertoire was profiled, and TCRdb retains in-frame clones only, with some absent. The sample lists roughly 80,000 clones; 80% to 95% were seen once. The specimen was peripheral blood, collected on day 0 of MenACWY control vaccination. The receptors derive from an adult in good health.

The CDR3 protein is CASSWGTSNTGELFF. CDR3 DNA: TGTGCCAGCAGTTGGGGGACCTCGAACACCGGGGAGCTGTTTTTT. This rearrangement joins TRBV27 to TRBJ2-2, with D perhaps matching TRBD1 or TRBD2 (5 bases each). Germline loops: CDR1 MNHEY, CDR2 SMNVEV (reference sequence). The CDR3 has 15 amino acids. The germline V and J ends were trimmed by 4 bases and 0 bases, with 9 bases remaining between them.

This sequence joins TRBV28 and TRBJ1-4; D not resolved. Trimming removed 7 bases at V and 5 bases at J, with 14 bases between. The CDR3 consists of 14 residues. Germline V gene sequence: CDR1 MDHEN, CDR2 SYDVKM. The chain's CDR3 is CASKEWSGNEKLFF. Written as DNA, the CDR3 is TGTGCCAGCAAGGAATGGAGCGGAAATGAAAAACTGTTTTTT. The full variable domain, its missing parts supplied by reference TRBV28 and TRBJ1-4, is DVKVTQSSRYLVKRTGEKVFLECVQDMDHENMFWYRQDPGLGLRLIYFSYDVKMKEKGDIPEGYSVSREKKERFSLILESASTNQTSMYLCASKEWSGNEKLFFGSGTQLSVL.

V is TRBV4-3 and J is TRBJ2-5, with a possible D match to TRBD2 (6 bases). The CDR3 length is 16 residues. Germline-derived CDR1 and CDR2 are LGHNA and YSLEER. V lost 0 bases, J lost 1 base, and 12 bases lay in between. The DNA of the CDR3 is TGCGCCAGCAGCCAAGATCTCCAGGGAGGCCAAGAGACCCAGTACTTC. This encodes CASSQDLQGGQETQYF.

The chain carries TRBV12-3 or TRBV12-4 and TRBJ2-7, with D possibly matching TRBD2 (6 bases). Trimming took 1 base from V and 7 from J, leaving 11 bases between them. The CDR3 runs 13 residues. The DNA for the CDR3 is TGTGCCAGCAGTTTAGAAACTAGCTGGGAGCAGTACTTC. Translated, it gives CASSLETSWEQYF.

V usage is TRBV5-6 and J usage is TRBJ2-7; 11 bases are shared with TRBD2. Germline V gene data show CDR1 as SGHDT and CDR2 as YYEEEE. CDR3 size: 14 residues. V shed 4 bases and J 4 bases; nucleotides not matched to a gene: 4. Written as DNA, the CDR3 is TGTGCCAGCAGCCTGACTAGCGGGATTTACGAGCAGTACTTC. Protein product: CASSLTSGIYEQYF.

The V call is TRBV5-1, the J call TRBJ1-3; 7 bases are a match to TRBD1. Germline V gene data show CDR1 as SGHRS and CDR2 as YFSETQ. This CDR3 contains 14 residues. The V and J ends lost 3 bases and 3 bases, in that order; junction bases with no gene match: 3. The CDR3 loop is CASSYTGDGNTIYF. The CDR3 DNA reads as TGCGCCAGCAGCTACACAGGGGATGGAAACACCATATATTTT.

The V call is TRBV18, the J call TRBJ1-4; no firm D call. The germline V gene has CDR1 KGHSH and CDR2 LQKENI. This CDR3 is built from 15 residues. The germline V and J ends were trimmed by 4 bases and 0 bases, with 9 bases remaining between them. This CDR3 reads CASSLQTATNEKLFF. CDR3 in DNA: TGTGCCAGCTCACTCCAGACTGCAACTAATGAAAAACTGTTTTTT.

The chain combines TRBV24-1 with TRBJ2-3, with D perhaps matching TRBD1 (6 bases). Per germline, CDR1 KGHDR and CDR2 SFDVKD. Trimming took off 5 bases at V and 0 bases at J, with 14 bases between the two ends. The CDR3 consists of 16 residues. The CDR3 loop is CATSGGGGPSTDTQYF. DNA of the CDR3: TGTGCCACCAGTGGTGGGGGCGGCCCTAGCACAGATACGCAGTATTTT.

This chain joins TRBV2 and TRBJ2-1; the D gene is possibly TRBD1 (7 bases). Looked up from germline, CDR1 is SNHLY and CDR2 is FYNNEI. The CDR3 contains 13 residues. V gave up 7 bases and J gave up 4 bases, with 11 bases separating them. The CDR3: CASMGGQYNEQFF. CDR3 bases: TGTGCCAGCATGGGGGGACAGTACAATGAGCAGTTCTTC.

V usage is TRBV28 and J usage is TRBJ1-1; D remains unclear. This CDR3 comprises 14 residues. V was shortened by 5 bases and J by 5 bases, with 15 bases between the two germline ends. Germline CDR1 reads MDHEN; CDR2 reads SYDVKM. This CDR3 reads CASSVTGLGTEAFF. In nucleotides, the CDR3 is TGTGCCAGCAGTGTGACCGGTTTGGGGACTGAAGCTTTCTTT.

This clone was detected only once. The V call is TRBV29-1, the J call TRBJ1-2, with no clear D. The CDR3 is 13 amino acids. The V gene's germline CDR1 is SQVTM and CDR2 ANQGSEA. Between the trimmed V and J ends, which lost 2 bases and 7 bases, there was a span of 14 bases. The CDR3 is CSVEQGLGRGYTF. DNA for the CDR3: TGCAGCGTTGAACAAGGATTGGGTCGTGGCTACACCTTC.

This chain links TRBV4-2 with TRBJ1-2; TRBD1 aligns across 8 bases. Germline V gene data show CDR1 as LGHNA and CDR2 as YNFKEQ. The length of the CDR3 is 19 residues. V was pared by 5 bases and J by 7 bases, with 24 bases of the junction left unmatched. The CDR3 protein is CASSDEIRDDRGGRFGYTF. CDR3 nucleotides: TGTGCCAGCAGCGACGAGATTAGGGACGACAGGGGAGGACGTTTTGGCTACACCTTC.

In nucleotides, the CDR3 is TGTGCCATCGGCGCCTACTTCGGGGGCACGGATGGCTACACCTTC. Translation gives CAIGAYFGGTDGYTF. V gene TRBV15 combines with J gene TRBJ1-2; possibly TRBD1 for D (6 bases). This CDR3 spans 15 amino acids. The V and J ends lost 10 bases and 6 bases respectively, with 24 bases between them. The V gene's germline CDR1 is LNHNV and CDR2 YYDKDF (reference sequence).